The clone carrying this TCR beta chain was counted ten times or more. Its antigen is currently unknown. TCR beta CDR3 sequences were amplified from RNA transcripts. When the TCR CDR3 underwent first-round RT-PCR, the HTBI primer set was used. TCRdb reanalysed the multiplex PCR reads using MiXCR and keeps one entry per CDR3 protein. Among around 800,000 distinct CDR3 sequences listed, over 35% were seen once. The sample originates from a study of T cells in Graves' hyperthyroidism and ophthalmopathy. Study results and caveats: Blood also held most thyroid clonotypes expanded beyond 0.001.

Input material: blood. The source of this sequence is a man in his late teens or twenties with Graves' hyperthyroidism.

The CDR3: CASSLGPASNTEAFF. The CDR3 DNA follows: TGTGCCAGCAGCTTAGGGCCTGCTTCGAACACTGAAGCTTTCTTT. The chain couples TRBV7-9 to TRBJ1-1; D is uncertain. CDR1 is SEHNR and CDR2 is FQNEAQ in the germline V gene (reference sequence). V was clipped by 1 base and J by 1 base, with 10 bases between them. The CDR3 has 15 residues.